The 7 T cell receptor beta chains below come from one sample, sequenced in a study of response to subunit inactivated influenza vaccine. TCRdb ran MiXCR on the RT-PCR reads and lists one entry per CDR3 protein. Of hundreds of thousands of distinct CDR3 sequences listed, approximately 15% are singletons. Specimen: PBMCs from blood, collected 14 days before vaccination. The origin of the receptors is a man aged 45-65 years who received an inactivated influenza vaccine.

The chain has TRBV3-1 and TRBJ1-1, with D possibly TRBD1 on 5 matching bases. The CDR3 contains 17 residues. The V gene lost 3 bases and the J gene lost 0 bases, with 17 bases spanning the gap. Germline lookup yields CDR1 LGHDT and CDR2 YNNKEL (reference sequence). The DNA of the CDR3 is TGTGCCAGCAGCCAGGGGGTTCAGCGGCTCCTGAACACTGAAGCTTTCTTT. As protein: CASSQGVQRLLNTEAFF.

This clonotype was observed a handful of times. CDR3 DNA: TGTGCCAGCAGCTCACAGGGGGGGGCTGAAAAACTGTTTTTT. It codes for CASSSQGGAEKLFF. The V and J genes are TRBV13 and TRBJ1-4; 8 bases line up with TRBD1. The ends lost 4 bases at V and 7 bases at J; junction bases unmatched: 5. Per the germline V gene, CDR1 is PRHDT and CDR2 is FYEKMQ (reference sequence). The CDR3 spans 14 residues.

This clonotype has a handful of counts. The V call is TRBV5-1, the J call TRBJ1-1; D is possibly TRBD1 (6 bases). CDR1 is SGHRS, CDR2 YFSETQ, per germline. Trimming took off 2 bases at V and 3 bases at J, with 8 bases between the two ends. CDR3 length equals 13 residues. DNA of the CDR3: TGCGCCAGCAGCTTTACAGGGCACACTGAAGCTTTCTTT. This codes for CASSFTGHTEAFF.

The rearrangement uses TRBV4-3 and TRBJ2-5, with D perhaps matching TRBD2 (6 bases). Trimming cost V 3 bases and J 5 bases, with 16 bases left between them. The CDR3 extends over 15 amino acids. The V gene's germline CDR1 is LGHNA and CDR2 YSLEER. The CDR3 sequence is CASSQEQGLLETQYF. In DNA, the CDR3 is TGCGCCAGCAGCCAGGAACAAGGACTATTGGAGACCCAGTACTTC.

The J gene is TRBJ2-3, the V gene TRBV11-1, with 10 bases fitting TRBD2. This CDR3 region has 15 residues. Trimming cost V 1 base and J 3 bases; bases outside gene matches: 1. Germline assignment: CDR1 SGHAT and CDR2 FQDESV (reference sequence). The CDR3 nucleotides are TGTGCCAGCAGCTTAGGGGGACTAGCGACAGATACGCAGTATTTT. This translates into CASSLGGLATDTQYF.

V usage is TRBV6-2 or TRBV6-3 and J usage is TRBJ2-7, with D possibly TRBD1 on 6 matching bases. Between the trimmed V and J ends, which lost 4 bases and 9 bases, there was a span of 28 bases. Germline lookup yields CDR1 MNHEY and CDR2 SVGEGT. The CDR3 has 17 amino acids. Here the CDR3 DNA reads TGTGCCAGCAGTTCCCCTCGGCCGGGCCAGGGGTCGCAGAGGCAGTACTTC. The encoded protein is CASSSPRPGQGSQRQYF.

The gene calls are TRBV29-1 and TRBJ1-1; possible D gene TRBD1, 6 bases. The CDR3 has 12 residues. Trimming took 7 bases from V and 4 from J, leaving 13 bases between them. Germline lookup yields CDR1 SQVTM and CDR2 ANQGSEA. CDR3: CSAITGPTEAFF. CDR3 bases: TGCAGCGCAATCACAGGGCCCACTGAAGCTTTCTTT.